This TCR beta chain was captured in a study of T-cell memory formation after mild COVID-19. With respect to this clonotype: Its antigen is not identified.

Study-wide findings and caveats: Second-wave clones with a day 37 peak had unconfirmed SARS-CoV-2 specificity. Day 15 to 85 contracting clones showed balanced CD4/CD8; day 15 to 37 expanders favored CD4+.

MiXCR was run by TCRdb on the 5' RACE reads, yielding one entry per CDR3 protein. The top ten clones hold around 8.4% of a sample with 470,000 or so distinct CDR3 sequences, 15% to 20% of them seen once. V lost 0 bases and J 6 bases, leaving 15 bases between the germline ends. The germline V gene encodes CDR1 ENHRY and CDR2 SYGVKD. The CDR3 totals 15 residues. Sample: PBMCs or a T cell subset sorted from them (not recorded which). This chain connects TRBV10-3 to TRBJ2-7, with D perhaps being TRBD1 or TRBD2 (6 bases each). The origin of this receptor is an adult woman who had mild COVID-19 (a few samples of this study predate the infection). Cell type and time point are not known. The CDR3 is CAISESTGGVSEQYF. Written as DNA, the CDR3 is TGTGCCATCAGTGAGTCGACAGGCGGGGTCTCCGAGCAGTACTTC.